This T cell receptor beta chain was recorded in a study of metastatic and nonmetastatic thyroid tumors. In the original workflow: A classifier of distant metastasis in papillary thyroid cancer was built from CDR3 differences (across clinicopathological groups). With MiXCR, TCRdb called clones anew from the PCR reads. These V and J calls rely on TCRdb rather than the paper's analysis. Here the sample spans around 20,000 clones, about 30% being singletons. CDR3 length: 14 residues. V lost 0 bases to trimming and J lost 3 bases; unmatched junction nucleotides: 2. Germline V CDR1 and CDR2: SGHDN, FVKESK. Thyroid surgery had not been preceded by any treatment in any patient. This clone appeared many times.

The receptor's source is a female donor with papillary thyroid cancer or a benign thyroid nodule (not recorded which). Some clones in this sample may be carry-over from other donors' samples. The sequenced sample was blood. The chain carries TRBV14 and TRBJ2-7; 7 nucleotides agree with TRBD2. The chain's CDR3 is CASSQDCGGYEQYF. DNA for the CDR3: TGTGCCAGCAGCCAAGACTGCGGGGGCTACGAGCAGTACTTC.